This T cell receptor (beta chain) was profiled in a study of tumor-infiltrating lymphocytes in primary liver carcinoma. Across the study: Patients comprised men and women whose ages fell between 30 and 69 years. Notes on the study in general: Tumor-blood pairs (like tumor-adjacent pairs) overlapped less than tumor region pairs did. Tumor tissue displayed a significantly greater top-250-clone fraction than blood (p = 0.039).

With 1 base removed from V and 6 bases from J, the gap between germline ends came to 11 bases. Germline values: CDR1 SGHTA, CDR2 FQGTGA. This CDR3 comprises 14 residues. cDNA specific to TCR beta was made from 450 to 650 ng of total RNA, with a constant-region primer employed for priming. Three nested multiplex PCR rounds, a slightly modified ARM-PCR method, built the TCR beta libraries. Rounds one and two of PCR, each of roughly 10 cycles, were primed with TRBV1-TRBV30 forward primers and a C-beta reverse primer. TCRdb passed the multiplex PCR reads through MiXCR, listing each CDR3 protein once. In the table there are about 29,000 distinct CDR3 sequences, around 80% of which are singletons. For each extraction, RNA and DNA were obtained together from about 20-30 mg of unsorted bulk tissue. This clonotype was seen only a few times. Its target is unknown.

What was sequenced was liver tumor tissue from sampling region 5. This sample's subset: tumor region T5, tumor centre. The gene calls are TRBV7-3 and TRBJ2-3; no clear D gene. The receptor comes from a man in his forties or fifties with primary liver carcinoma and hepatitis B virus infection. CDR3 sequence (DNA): TGTGCCAGCAGCTTAATATCGGGTACCGATACGCAGTATTTT. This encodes CASSLISGTDTQYF.